The source of this T cell receptor beta chain is a study of T cells in Graves' hyperthyroidism and ophthalmopathy. What was amplified from RNA transcripts were TCR beta CDR3 regions. The study used the HTBI primer set for a first-round RT-PCR of the TCR CDR3. TCRdb reprocessed the multiplex PCR reads via MiXCR and lists one record per CDR3 protein. The table shows roughly 500,000 distinct CDR3 sequences, with roughly 45% occurring only once. CDR3 length: 14 amino acids. CDR1 and CDR2 from the germline V gene are DFQATT and SNEGSKA (reference sequence). Study-level findings and limits: Model-based prediction identified ophthalmopathy a median approximately 6 months prior to its onset. Blood also carried most thyroid clonotypes expanded above 0.001. Stable hyperthyroidism was separated from ophthalmopathy by a model based on 13 V-J features.

The count of this clonotype is one. The antigen remains unidentified. At one boundary the junction diverges from the germline segment, which might be a read error. Used for diagnoses were clinical symptoms, serum thyroxine and TRAb, thyroid ultrasound and orbital computed tomography. This clonotype was obtained from an adult woman with Graves' disease, either hyperthyroidism or ophthalmopathy (not recorded which). Sequencing was carried out using peripheral blood or thyroid tissue (not recorded which). This chain joins TRBV20-1 and TRBJ2-2, with TRBD1 matching 8 bases. The CDR3 loop is CSARQGAGTGEPFF. DNA for the CDR3: TGCAGTGCTAGGCAGGGGGCCGGAACCGGGGAGCCGTTTTTT.